A selection of T cell receptor beta chains follows, all from one sample in a study of PD-L1 blockade in urothelial cancer. Repertoires were generated with immunoSEQ multiplex PCR, while TCRdb's copy carries only in-frame clones and drops some. The table has about 76,000 clones, around 93% seen once. Sequencing used PBMCs, obtained around atezolizumab (anti-PD-L1) treatment. Source of these receptors: a woman of 80 years or more with urothelial cancer. Both conserved end residues are part of each CDR3. The D gene is left open where the match is weak. Only some rows state a clone size, as once, few, many or a class for expanded clones.

cdr3_nt: TGTGCCAGCAGCTTCGGTTTAGACACCATATATTTT
cdr3_aa: CASSFGLDTIYF
j_call: TRBJ1-3
clone_size: -
d_call: -
v_call: TRBV11-2

cdr3_nt: TGTGCCAGCAGTCCCGACAGGGCAAACAATCAGCCCCAGCATTTT
cdr3_aa: CASSPDRANNQPQHF
j_call: TRBJ1-5
clone_size: once
d_call: TRBD1
v_call: TRBV6-5

cdr3_nt: TGTGCCAGCAGCCATCAGGGCCTTCCCTACGAGCAGTACTTC
cdr3_aa: CASSHQGLPYEQYF
j_call: TRBJ2-7
clone_size: -
d_call: -
v_call: TRBV7-9

cdr3_nt: TGTGCCAGCAGCTTAACAGGACAGACTTCCTACGAGCAGTACTTC
cdr3_aa: CASSLTGQTSYEQYF
j_call: TRBJ2-7
clone_size: -
d_call: -
v_call: TRBV7-2

cdr3_nt: TGCGCCAGCAGCATTAAGACAGGGAACTATGGCTACACCTTC
cdr3_aa: CASSIKTGNYGYTF
j_call: TRBJ1-2
clone_size: -
d_call: TRBD1
v_call: TRBV5-1

cdr3_nt: TGTGCCAGCAGTTTAAGCGGGAGGGCCGGGGAGCAGTACTTC
cdr3_aa: CASSLSGRAGEQYF
j_call: TRBJ2-7
clone_size: -
d_call: TRBD2
v_call: TRBV28

cdr3_nt: TGTGCCAGCAGACCTGGACTAGGGGCTCAAGAGACCCAGTACTTC
cdr3_aa: CASRPGLGAQETQYF
j_call: TRBJ2-5
clone_size: -
d_call: TRBD2
v_call: TRBV27

cdr3_nt: TGCGCCAGCAGCTTAGGGACAGCCCAAGAGACCCAGTACTTC
cdr3_aa: CASSLGTAQETQYF
j_call: TRBJ2-5
clone_size: -
d_call: TRBD1
v_call: TRBV5-1

cdr3_nt: TGTGCCAGCAGCGAGGGTGGGACCTACAATGAGCAGTTCTTC
cdr3_aa: CASSEGGTYNEQFF
j_call: TRBJ2-1
clone_size: -
d_call: -
v_call: TRBV28

cdr3_nt: TGCGCCAGCAGCCTACTTAGCGGGGGTACAAATGAGCAGTTCTTC
cdr3_aa: CASSLLSGGTNEQFF
j_call: TRBJ2-1
clone_size: -
d_call: TRBD2
v_call: TRBV5-1

cdr3_nt: TGTGCCAGCAGCCCCACGGGGGGAAACACCATATATTTT
cdr3_aa: CASSPTGGNTIYF
j_call: TRBJ1-3
clone_size: -
d_call: -
v_call: TRBV7-3

cdr3_nt: TGTGCCAGCACTTGGGACAGAGCATACAATGAGCAGTTCTTC
cdr3_aa: CASTWDRAYNEQFF
j_call: TRBJ2-1
clone_size: -
d_call: TRBD1
v_call: TRBV2

cdr3_nt: TGTGCCAGTAGCATCGCGGGTCACACAGATACGCAGTATTTT
cdr3_aa: CASSIAGHTDTQYF
j_call: TRBJ2-3
clone_size: -
d_call: -
v_call: TRBV19

cdr3_nt: TGTGCCAGCAGTACCAACAACGGGGTCGGCACCATATATTTT
cdr3_aa: CASSTNNGVGTIYF
j_call: TRBJ1-3
clone_size: -
d_call: -
v_call: TRBV6-1

cdr3_nt: TGTGCCAGCAGGGCACAGGGGAACACAGATACGCAGTATTTT
cdr3_aa: CASRAQGNTDTQYF
j_call: TRBJ2-3
clone_size: -
d_call: TRBD1
v_call: TRBV13

cdr3_nt: TGTGCCACCAGCAGAGCCCATAGCAATCAGCCCCAGCATTTT
cdr3_aa: CATSRAHSNQPQHF
j_call: TRBJ1-5
clone_size: -
d_call: -
v_call: TRBV15

cdr3_nt: TGTGCCAGCAGCCACGGCTACGAGCAGTACTTC
cdr3_aa: CASSHGYEQYF
j_call: TRBJ2-7
clone_size: -
d_call: -
v_call: TRBV27

cdr3_nt: TGTGCCATCAAGGGGCGCCGGTACACTGAAGCTTTCTTT
cdr3_aa: CAIKGRRYTEAFF
j_call: TRBJ1-1
clone_size: -
d_call: -
v_call: TRBV28

cdr3_nt: TGTGCCAGCAGCTTGGCGGCAGGTCAAGAGACCCAGTACTTC
cdr3_aa: CASSLAAGQETQYF
j_call: TRBJ2-5
clone_size: -
d_call: -
v_call: TRBV5-5

cdr3_nt: TGTGCCAGCAGTGACGGTCAATACCAAGAGACCCAGTACTTC
cdr3_aa: CASSDGQYQETQYF
j_call: TRBJ2-5
clone_size: -
d_call: -
v_call: TRBV6-1

cdr3_nt: TGCGCCAGCAGCTTGGGTGCTAGCGGGGCCTACAATGAGCAGTTCTTC
cdr3_aa: CASSLGASGAYNEQFF
j_call: TRBJ2-1
clone_size: -
d_call: TRBD2
v_call: TRBV5-1

cdr3_nt: TGTGCCAGCAGCTTAAACCAGGTCTATGGCTACACCTTC
cdr3_aa: CASSLNQVYGYTF
j_call: TRBJ1-2
clone_size: -
d_call: -
v_call: TRBV7-9

cdr3_nt: TGTGCCAGCGGATACAGTCCCAATCAGCCCCAGCATTTT
cdr3_aa: CASGYSPNQPQHF
j_call: TRBJ1-5
clone_size: -
d_call: -
v_call: TRBV21-1

cdr3_nt: TGTGCCAGCAGCGTCAAGACTAGCGGGGGCAATGAGCAGTTCTTC
cdr3_aa: CASSVKTSGGNEQFF
j_call: TRBJ2-1
clone_size: -
d_call: TRBD2
v_call: TRBV5-4

cdr3_nt: TGTGCCAGCTCACCACCGGTCGGAGTGAACACTGAAGCTTTCTTT
cdr3_aa: CASSPPVGVNTEAFF
j_call: TRBJ1-1
clone_size: -
d_call: -
v_call: TRBV18

cdr3_nt: TGTGCCAGCAGCACTAGCGGGGTGGACATCCCCCCTTTCTTT
cdr3_aa: CASSTSGVDIPPFF
j_call: TRBJ1-1
clone_size: -
d_call: -
v_call: TRBV9